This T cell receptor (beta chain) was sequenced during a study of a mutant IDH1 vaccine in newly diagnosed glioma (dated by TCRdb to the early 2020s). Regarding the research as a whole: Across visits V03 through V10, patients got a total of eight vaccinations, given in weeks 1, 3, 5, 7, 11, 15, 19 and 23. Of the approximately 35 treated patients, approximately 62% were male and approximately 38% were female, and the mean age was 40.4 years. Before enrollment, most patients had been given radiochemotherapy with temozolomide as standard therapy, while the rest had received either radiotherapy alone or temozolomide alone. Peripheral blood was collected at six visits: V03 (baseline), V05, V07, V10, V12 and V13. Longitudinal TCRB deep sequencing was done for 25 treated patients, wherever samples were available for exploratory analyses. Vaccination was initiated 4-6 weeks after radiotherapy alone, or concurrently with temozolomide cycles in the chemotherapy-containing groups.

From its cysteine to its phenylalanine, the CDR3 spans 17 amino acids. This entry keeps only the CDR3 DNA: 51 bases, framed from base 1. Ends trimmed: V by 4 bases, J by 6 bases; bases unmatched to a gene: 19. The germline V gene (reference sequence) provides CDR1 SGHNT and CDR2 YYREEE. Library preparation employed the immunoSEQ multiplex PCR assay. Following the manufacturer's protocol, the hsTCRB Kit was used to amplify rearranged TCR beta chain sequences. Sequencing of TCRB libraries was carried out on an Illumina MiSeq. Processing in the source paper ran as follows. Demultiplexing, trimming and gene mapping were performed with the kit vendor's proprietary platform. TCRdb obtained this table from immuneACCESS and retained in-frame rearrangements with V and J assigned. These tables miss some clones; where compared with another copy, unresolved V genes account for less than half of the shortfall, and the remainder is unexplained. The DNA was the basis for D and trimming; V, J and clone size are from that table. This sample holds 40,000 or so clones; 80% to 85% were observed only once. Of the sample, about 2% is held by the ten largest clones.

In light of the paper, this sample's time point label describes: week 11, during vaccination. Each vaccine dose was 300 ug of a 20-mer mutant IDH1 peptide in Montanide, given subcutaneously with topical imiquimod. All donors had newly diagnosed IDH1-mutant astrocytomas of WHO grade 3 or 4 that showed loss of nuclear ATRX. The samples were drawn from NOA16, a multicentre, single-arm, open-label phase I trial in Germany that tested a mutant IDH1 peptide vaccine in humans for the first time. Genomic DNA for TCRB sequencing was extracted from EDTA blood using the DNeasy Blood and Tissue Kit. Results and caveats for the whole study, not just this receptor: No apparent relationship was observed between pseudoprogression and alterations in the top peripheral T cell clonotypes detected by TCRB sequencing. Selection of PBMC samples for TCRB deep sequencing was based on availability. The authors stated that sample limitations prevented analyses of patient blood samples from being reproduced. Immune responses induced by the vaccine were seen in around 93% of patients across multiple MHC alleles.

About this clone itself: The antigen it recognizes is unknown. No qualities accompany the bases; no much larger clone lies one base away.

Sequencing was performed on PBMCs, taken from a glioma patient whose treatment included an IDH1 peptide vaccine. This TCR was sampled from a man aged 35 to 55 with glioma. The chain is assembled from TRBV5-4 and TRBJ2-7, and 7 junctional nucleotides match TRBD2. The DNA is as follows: TGTGCCAGCAGCCGGGAGGCTCTCCGAGGTTCCAAGGGCGAGCAGTACTTC. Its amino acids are CASSREALRGSKGEQYF.